The T cell receptor (beta chain) under discussion was sequenced for a study of cytomegalovirus exposure and HLA in healthy donors. The CDR3 has 16 amino acids. Deletions cut 3 bases from V and 4 bases from J, with 18 bases between. Per the germline V gene, CDR1 is MDHEN and CDR2 is SYDVKM. Generated by immunoSEQ multiplex PCR, the TCRdb table keeps only in-frame clones and is missing some. The table includes about 400,000 clones, roughly 85% detected once. The sample was PBMCs. The chain joins TRBV28 to TRBJ1-2; tentative D call: TRBD1 (6 bases). The clonotype was recovered from a woman aged 18-29 years in good health and CMV-seronegative. This CDR3 is CASSLTILGAGYGYTF. CDR3 coding DNA: TGTGCCAGCAGTTTGACGATACTGGGGGCTGGCTATGGCTACACCTTC.